These T cell receptor beta chains were read from a single sample in a study of blood T cell repertoires in COVID-19. Only in-frame clones appear in the TCRdb table, and some are missing; sequencing was by immunoSEQ multiplex PCR. The table includes around 250,000 clones, more than 85% detected once. The specimen sequenced was PBMCs or T cells enriched from blood (not recorded which). The receptors shown here come from a woman aged 30 to 39 who had recovered from COVID-19. CDR3s include the opening cysteine and the closing phenylalanine or tryptophan. The order of the fields is J gene, D gene, V gene, clone size, CDR3 protein, CDR3 DNA. D genes are given only for firm matches. The size entry is marked missing in some rows and otherwise reads once, few, many or a size class.

>TRBJ2-5|TRBD2|TRBV11-2|-
CASSLNAGGTETQYF
TGTGCCAGCAGCTTAAACGCGGGAGGAACAGAGACCCAGTACTTC
>TRBJ2-5|TRBD2|TRBV19|-
CASSPGGARRETQYF
TGTGCCAGTAGCCCCGGGGGGGCGCGGAGAGAGACCCAGTACTTC
>TRBJ1-1|-|TRBV7-6|-
CASSLQGGTEAFF
TGTGCCAGCAGCTTACAAGGGGGCACTGAAGCTTTCTTT
>TRBJ2-2|-|TRBV24-1|many
CATSDGDLVTGELFF
TGTGCCACCAGTGATGGCGACTTAGTAACCGGGGAGCTGTTTTTT
>TRBJ1-1|-|TRBV5-1|-
CASSLGAPEAFF
TGCGCCAGCAGCTTGGGGGCACCTGAAGCTTTCTTT
>TRBJ1-4|-|TRBV7-2|-
CASSLQNEKLFF
TGTGCCAGCAGCTTGCAGAATGAAAAACTGTTTTTT
>TRBJ2-4|TRBD2|TRBV4-2|-
CASSQDELAGRVGYIQYF
TGTGCCAGCAGCCAAGATGAACTAGCGGGCAGAGTTGGTTACATTCAGTACTTC
>TRBJ2-2|-|TRBV18|-
CASSQVVSANTGELFF
TGTGCCAGCTCACAAGTAGTAAGCGCGAACACCGGGGAGCTGTTTTTT
>TRBJ1-2|-|TRBV6-5|-
CASSLGLIYGYTF
TGTGCCAGCAGTTTGGGACTGATTTATGGCTACACCTTC
>TRBJ2-1|TRBD2|TRBV6-2/TRBV6-3|-
CASSGLAGYNEQFF
TGTGCCAGCAGTGGACTAGCGGGTTACAATGAGCAGTTCTTC
>TRBJ1-4|TRBD1|TRBV28|-
CASSTGGPSDF
TGTGCCAGCAGTACAGGGGGACCATCGGATTTT
>TRBJ1-2|TRBD1|TRBV28|-
CASSSHQLRQGGATNGYTF
TGTGCCAGCAGTTCCCACCAACTTCGACAGGGGGGCGCCACCAATGGCTACACCTTC
>TRBJ2-1|-|TRBV6-4|-
CASSTTLSSYNEQFF
TGTGCCAGCAGTACGACTTTAAGCTCCTACAATGAGCAGTTCTTC
>TRBJ2-1|TRBD2|TRBV6-5|-
CASSYSGNNEQFF
TGTGCCAGCAGCTATAGCGGGAACAATGAGCAGTTCTTC
>TRBJ2-3|-|TRBV18|-
CASSPDRTDTQYF
TGTGCCAGCTCACCTGACAGGACAGATACGCAGTATTTT
>TRBJ2-3|TRBD2|TRBV5-1|-
CASTPLAGYDGDTQYF
TGCGCCAGCACCCCGTTAGCGGGATACGACGGGGATACGCAGTATTTT
>TRBJ1-4|TRBD1|TRBV6-6|-
CASSYTGENEKLFF
TGTGCCAGCAGTTACACAGGGGAAAATGAAAAACTGTTTTTT
>TRBJ2-2|-|TRBV2|-
CASGGRGFRTGELFF
TGTGCCAGCGGAGGTAGGGGGTTTCGCACCGGGGAGCTGTTTTTT
>TRBJ2-7|-|TRBV11-2|-
CASSLATGHYYEQYF
TGTGCCAGCAGCTTAGCCACGGGACACTACTACGAGCAGTACTTC
>TRBJ2-3|TRBD2|TRBV5-1|-
CASSPWTSGNTDTQYF
TGCGCCAGCAGCCCCTGGACTAGCGGGAACACAGATACGCAGTATTTT
>TRBJ2-3|-|TRBV3-1/TRBV3-2|-
CASSPLSGDMSTDTQYF
TGTGCCAGCAGCCCCTTATCCGGGGACATGTCCACAGATACGCAGTATTTT
>TRBJ1-2|TRBD1|TRBV11-1|-
CASSRGQAGGYTF
TGTGCCAGCAGCCGGGGACAGGCTGGTGGCTACACCTTC
>TRBJ1-4|TRBD1|TRBV9|-
CASSFGQGATNEKLFF
TGTGCCAGCAGCTTTGGACAGGGGGCAACTAATGAAAAACTGTTTTTT
>TRBJ2-2|TRBD2|TRBV5-1|-
CASSSGYTSAPNTGELFF
TGCGCCAGCAGCTCCGGATATACTAGCGCCCCTAACACCGGGGAGCTGTTTTTT
>TRBJ1-2|-|TRBV3-1/TRBV3-2|-
CASSQGGIYGYTF
TGTGCCAGCAGCCAAGGAGGGATCTATGGCTACACCTTC
>TRBJ1-1|-|TRBV6-6|-
CASIDSGGWTEAFF
TGTGCCAGCATCGATTCGGGGGGATGGACTGAAGCTTTCTTT